The rows below give T cell receptor beta chains drawn from one sample of a study of T cell responses to AZD1222 COVID-19 vaccine. The protocol was immunoSEQ multiplex PCR, while the TCRdb copy is restricted to in-frame clones and leaves out a portion. The sample holds about 120,000 clones, 70% to 90% seen once. The specimen was peripheral blood, collected on day 0 of AZD1222 vaccination. All receptors come from an adult in good health. The CDR3 runs from the conserved cysteine through the conserved F or W. The D gene is left open where the match is weak. Size values are once, few and many counts, or a class for expanded clones, and some rows have none.

V,J,D,size,CDR3,DNA
TRBV6-5,TRBJ2-7,-,-,CASSYGLASSYEQYF,TGTGCCAGCAGTTACGGACTTGCGAGCTCCTACGAGCAGTACTTC
TRBV7-3,TRBJ2-2,-,-,CASSLTGGAQDTGELFF,TGTGCCAGCAGCTTAACTGGGGGGGCCCAGGACACCGGGGAGCTGTTTTTT
TRBV2,TRBJ2-3,-,-,CASRDDTDTQYF,TGTGCCAGCAGGGACGATACAGATACGCAGTATTTT
TRBV7-6,TRBJ2-3,TRBD2,-,CASSLGWRGGSDTQYF,TGTGCCAGCAGCTTAGGCTGGCGCGGGGGATCAGATACGCAGTATTTT
TRBV12-3/TRBV12-4,TRBJ1-1,-,-,CASSLERGTEAFF,TGTGCCAGCAGTTTAGAGCGGGGGACTGAAGCTTTCTTT
TRBV7-8,TRBJ1-2,-,-,CASSSRVRGGYTF,TGTGCCAGCAGCTCCCGGGTCCGAGGTGGCTACACCTTC
TRBV19,TRBJ1-1,-,-,CASSIMAHGLIDTEAFF,TGTGCCAGTAGTATAATGGCCCATGGCCTTATTGACACTGAAGCTTTCTTT
TRBV11-3,TRBJ2-3,TRBD1,-,CASSSRDSGTQYF,TGTGCCAGCAGTTCCAGGGACAGCGGTACGCAGTATTTT
TRBV5-1,TRBJ2-3,-,-,CASSFTLGGSTDTQYF,TGCGCCAGCAGCTTTACATTAGGGGGTAGCACAGATACGCAGTATTTT
TRBV7-2,TRBJ1-2,-,-,CASSLEPFYGYTF,TGTGCCAGCAGCTTAGAACCATTCTATGGCTACACCTTC
TRBV7-9,TRBJ2-7,-,-,CASSFQGPHYEQYF,TGTGCCAGCAGCTTTCAGGGTCCCCACTACGAGCAGTACTTC
TRBV12-5,TRBJ2-7,TRBD2,-,CASGSQGTSVSYEQYF,TGTGCTAGTGGTTCTCAAGGGACTAGCGTTTCCTACGAGCAGTACTTC
TRBV11-2,TRBJ2-5,-,-,CASTRRGRKETQYF,TGTGCCAGCACTCGTAGAGGGCGCAAAGAGACCCAGTACTTC
TRBV5-5,TRBJ1-2,-,once,CASSYVRGGYTF,TGTGCCAGCAGCTACGTCCGTGGTGGCTACACCTTC
TRBV5-4,TRBJ2-1,TRBD2,once,CASSPSRGGHNEQFF,TGTGCCAGCAGCCCCTCCCGGGGGGGCCACAATGAGCAGTTCTTC
TRBV27,TRBJ1-5,-,-,CASSLGQTKPQHF,TGTGCCAGCAGTTTAGGACAGACTAAGCCCCAGCATTTT
TRBV6-1,TRBJ1-1,-,-,CASSEVATNTEAFF,TGTGCCAGCAGTGAAGTAGCAACGAACACTGAAGCTTTCTTT
TRBV2,TRBJ1-4,-,-,CASSPDRSGSEKLFF,TGTGCCAGCAGTCCAGACCGCTCCGGAAGTGAAAAACTGTTTTTT
TRBV5-6,TRBJ1-5,-,-,CASSLSGPGGNQPQHF,TGTGCCAGCAGCTTATCCGGGCCCGGCGGCAATCAGCCCCAGCATTTT
TRBV11-2,TRBJ1-2,TRBD1,-,CASSLAGGYGYTF,TGTGCCAGCAGCTTAGCAGGGGGCTATGGCTACACCTTC
TRBV12-3/TRBV12-4,TRBJ1-5,-,-,CASSLAPNQPQHF,TGTGCCAGCAGTTTAGCGCCTAATCAGCCCCAGCATTTT
TRBV7-2,TRBJ1-4,-,-,CASSLMGGLEKLFF,TGTGCCAGCAGCTTAATGGGCGGTTTAGAAAAACTGTTTTTT
TRBV10-2,TRBJ1-2,TRBD1,-,CASSVTGGGYGYTF,TGCGCCAGCAGTGTGACAGGGGGCGGCTATGGCTACACCTTC
TRBV9,TRBJ1-1,-,-,CASSGQGYATEAFF,TGTGCCAGCAGCGGCCAGGGATATGCCACTGAAGCTTTCTTT
TRBV14,TRBJ2-7,-,-,CASSQDDTWKEVPYEQYF,TGTGCCAGCAGCCAAGATGACACATGGAAAGAGGTTCCCTACGAGCAGTACTTC
TRBV6-1,TRBJ1-6,-,-,CASSESGTQYSPLHF,TGTGCCAGCAGTGAATCAGGGACCCAATATTCACCCCTCCACTTT